The present TCR beta chain was sequenced within a study of graft-versus-host responses after intestinal transplantation. Study-level information: Transplant recipients had multivisceral, liver-intestinal, or isolated intestinal grafts. Among the recipients, all got anti-thymocyte globulin induction and then tacrolimus and steroids for 3 to 4 years.

Study outcomes and limitations: Graft-donor T cell macrochimerism coincided with high graft-versus-host to host-versus-graft clonal ratios in allografts. There was an association between peak levels of circulating GvH clones and early post-transplant HvG declines.

Turning to this clone: The antigen is undetermined.

Germline lookup yields CDR1 SGHRS and CDR2 YFSETQ. This CDR3 is built from 16 residues. The V end lost 0 bases, the J end lost 0 bases, and 10 bases lay between the germline ends. Clones were read by immunoSEQ multiplex PCR, and TCRdb kept only the in-frame ones, dropping some. The sample has approximately 100,000 clones, around 88% seen once. Sequencing was performed on PBMCs, taken 255 days after intestinal transplant. J is TRBJ2-1 and V is TRBV5-1; D is ambiguous. The sequence was obtained from a human patient who received an intestinal transplant, so some T cells may come from the graft donor. Here the CDR3 reads CASSLGPASSYNEQFF. The CDR3 DNA follows: TGCGCCAGCAGCTTGGGGCCGGCGAGCTCCTACAATGAGCAGTTCTTC.